The clone carrying this T cell receptor (beta chain) was observed a few times. Antigen specificity is unknown. This sample was included in a study of cytomegalovirus exposure and HLA in healthy donors. General observations from the study: According to a later analysis, most TCR beta chains associated with CMV appeared HLA-restricted.

CDR3 length: 12 residues. Deletions cut 8 bases from V and 3 bases from J, with 10 bases between. A multiplex PCR was run with 60 Vbeta primers and 13 Jbeta primers. Original methodology: As a later analysis found, there were 80 million or so unique TCR beta chains, of which around 9.9 million were shared. The repertoire was sequenced with immunoSEQ multiplex PCR; TCRdb's copy has only in-frame clones and lacks some. For V, J and clone size, that table is used; D and trimming come from the DNA. Among 70,000 to 95,000 clones listed, 62% were seen once. The source of this sequence is a woman in her twenties or thirties in good health and CMV-seropositive. Sequenced sample: PBMCs. This rearrangement joins TRBV5-3 to TRBJ2-3, with D possibly being TRBD2 (5 bases). TRBV5-3 belongs to the ORF category, with a function that is uncertain. This CDR3 reads CARWELTDTQYF. As DNA, the CDR3 is TGTGCCAGGTGGGAGTTAACAGATACGCAGTATTTT.